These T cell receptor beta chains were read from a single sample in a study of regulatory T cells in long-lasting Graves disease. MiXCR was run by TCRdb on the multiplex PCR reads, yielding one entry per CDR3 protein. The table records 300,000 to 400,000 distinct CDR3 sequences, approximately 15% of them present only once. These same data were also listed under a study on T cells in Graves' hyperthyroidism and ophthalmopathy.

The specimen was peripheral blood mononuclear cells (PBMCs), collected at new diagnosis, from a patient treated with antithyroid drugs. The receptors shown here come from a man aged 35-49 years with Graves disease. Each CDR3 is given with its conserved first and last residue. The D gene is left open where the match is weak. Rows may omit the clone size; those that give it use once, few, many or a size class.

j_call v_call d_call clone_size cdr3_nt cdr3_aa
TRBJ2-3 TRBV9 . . TGTGCCAGCAGCACGGGACCGAGAGGCACAGATACGCAGTATTTT CASSTGPRGTDTQYF
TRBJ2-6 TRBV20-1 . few TGCAGTGCTAGGAACTCTGGGGCCAACGTCCTGACTTTC CSARNSGANVLTF
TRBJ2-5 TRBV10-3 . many TGTGCCACTACCGGGACCCGAGATTTTGGTGAGACCCAGTACTTC CATTGTRDFGETQYF
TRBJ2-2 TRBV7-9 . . TGTGCCAGCAGCGGGGCCAGGAGGTACACCGGGGAGCTGTTTTTT CASSGARRYTGELFF
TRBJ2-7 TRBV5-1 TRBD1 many TGCGCCAGCAGCAAGGACAGGAGATACGAGCAGTACTTC CASSKDRRYEQYF
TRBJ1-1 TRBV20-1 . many TGCAGTGCTAGAGATCCAGTCGGGAACACTGAAGCTTTCTTT CSARDPVGNTEAFF
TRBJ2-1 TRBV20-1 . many TGCAGTGCTAGAGATAGCAGATCCTACAATGAGCAGTTCTTC CSARDSRSYNEQFF
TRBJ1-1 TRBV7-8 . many TGTGCCAGCAGCCAACGTGCAGGGTCAAAAGCTTTCTTT CASSQRAGSKAFF
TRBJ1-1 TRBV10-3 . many TGTGCCATCAGTGAGAGGACGCAGAACACTGAAGCTTTCTTT CAISERTQNTEAFF
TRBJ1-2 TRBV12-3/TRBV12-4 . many TGTGCCAGCAGTTTGGACACAGGCTATGGCTACACCTTC CASSLDTGYGYTF
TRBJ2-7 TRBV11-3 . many TGTGCCAGCAGCTCGGACGGGGAGCAGTACTTC CASSSDGEQYF
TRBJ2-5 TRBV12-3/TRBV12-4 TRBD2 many TGTGCCAGTACCTCGGGGGGGAAGACCCAGTACTTC CASTSGGKTQYF
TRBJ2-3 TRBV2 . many TGTGCCAGCCACGAATTCGCTGGGTGGACAGATACGCAGTATTTT CASHEFAGWTDTQYF
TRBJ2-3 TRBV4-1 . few TGCGCCAGCAGCCAAGAGGGGGTGGGGGATGTAACAGATACGCAGTATTTT CASSQEGVGDVTDTQYF
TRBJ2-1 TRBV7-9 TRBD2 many TGTGCCAGCAGCTCCGGACTAGAAACAAATGAGCAGTTCTTC CASSSGLETNEQFF
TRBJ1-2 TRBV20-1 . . TGCAGTGCTCCACTTAACTATGGCTACACCTTC CSAPLNYGYTF
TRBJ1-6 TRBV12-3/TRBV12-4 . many TGTGCCAGCAGTCCACAGCAGGATTCACCCCTCCACTTT CASSPQQDSPLHF